One and the same sample provided the 32 T cell receptor beta chains below, sequenced in a study of human T cells and chemical hapten exposure. Described time point: pre-sensitization, week 0. Documented treatment: therapeutic diphenylcyclopropenone sensitization with weekly scalp DPC. TCRdb independently ran MiXCR on the RACE reads; one entry per CDR3 protein. In the table there are approximately 100,000 distinct CDR3 sequences, approximately 12% of which are singletons. Material: whole blood, obtained in connection with sensitization to the hapten diphenylcyclopropenone (DPC). The source is a woman between 45 and 65 years old with alopecia areata. Some clones in this sample may be carry-over from other donors' samples.

This clonotype was seen only a few times. CDR3 protein: CAISSRGVDSTDTQYF. CDR3 DNA: TGTGCCATCAGTAGCCGGGGGGTCGACAGCACAGATACGCAGTATTTT. The chain links TRBV10-3 to TRBJ2-3; TRBD2 matches at 7 bases. This CDR3 is 16 amino acids long. The ends lost 5 bases at V and 0 bases at J; junction bases unmatched: 8. CDR1 ENHRY and CDR2 SYGVKD come from the germline V gene.

The rearrangement joins TRBV28 to TRBJ1-2; 7 bases are shared with TRBD1. This CDR3 spans 14 amino acids. Trimming took 3 bases from V and 6 from J; bases not matched to a gene: 7. Germline CDR1 is MDHEN and CDR2 is SYDVKM. The CDR3 loop reads CASSFLTGADGYTF. The CDR3 DNA reads as TGTGCCAGCAGTTTCCTCACAGGGGCGGATGGCTACACCTTC.

This chain connects TRBV7-2 to TRBJ2-3; the match to TRBD2 covers 12 bases. This CDR3 region has 15 residues. V was clipped by 7 bases and J by 5 bases; unmatched bases: 7. Germline V CDR1 and CDR2: SGHTA, FQGNSA. CDR3 protein: CASIPSGGARDTQYF. The CDR3 DNA reads as TGTGCCAGCATCCCTAGCGGGGGGGCCCGAGATACGCAGTATTTT.

This clonotype was recorded a few times. V usage is TRBV18 and J usage is TRBJ2-3, with D maybe TRBD1 (6 bases). V gave up 3 bases and J gave up 3 bases, with 16 bases separating them. This CDR3 is built from 16 residues. CDR1 KGHSH and CDR2 LQKENI come from the germline V gene. In DNA, the CDR3 is TGTGCCAGCTCACCTATGGGGGCTACGGCGACAGATACGCAGTATTTT. This translates into CASSPMGATATDTQYF. Using reference TRBV18 and TRBJ2-3 for the parts outside the CDR3, the full variable domain is NAGVMQNPRHLVRRRGQEARLRCSPMKGHSHVYWYRQLPEEGLKFMVYLQKENIIDESGMPKERFSAEFPKEGPSILRIQQVVRGDSAAYFCASSPMGATATDTQYFGPGTRLTVL.

In its sample, this clonotype was seen many times. An end of the junction differs from the germline gene, which may be a read error. The rearrangement joins TRBV7-7 to TRBJ2-3; tentative D call: TRBD2 (6 bases). The CDR3 sequence is 14 residues long. Looked up from germline, CDR1 is SSHAT and CDR2 is FNYEAQ (reference sequence). Here the CDR3 reads CASSLTGGTDTQYF. For the CDR3, the DNA is TGTGCTAGCAGCTTAACAGGAGGGACAGATACGCAGTATTTT.

This rearrangement joins TRBV19 to TRBJ1-5, with D possibly matching TRBD1 (5 bases). Per the germline V gene, CDR1 is LNHDA and CDR2 is SQIVND (reference sequence). V dropped 1 base and J dropped 6 bases, with 10 bases sitting between them. This CDR3 is 14 amino acids long. CDR3 sequence: CASSIVNQGQPQHF. The CDR3 DNA sequence: TGTGCCAGTAGTATAGTTAACCAGGGTCAGCCCCAGCATTTT.

In this sample, this clonotype turned up many times. The chain joins TRBV6-2 or TRBV6-3 to TRBJ1-5; possibly TRBD1 for D (6 bases). Germline V gene data show CDR1 as MNHEY and CDR2 as SVGEGT. V was shortened by 8 bases and J by 2 bases, with 13 bases between the two germline ends. The CDR3 contains 14 residues. The CDR3 DNA follows: TGTGCCAGCGGGGCGAACAGGGGCAATCAGCCCCAGCATTTT. Amino acids: CASGANRGNQPQHF.

This clonotype was counted a few times. The chain joins TRBV20-1 to TRBJ1-2; 7 bases are shared with TRBD1. Per the germline V gene, CDR1 is DFQATT and CDR2 is SNEGSKA (reference sequence). The trim removed 5 bases at V and 3 bases at J, leaving 6 bases unmatched. This CDR3 region has 13 residues. The CDR3 sequence is CSAGRGRDYGYTF. CDR3 sequence (DNA): TGCAGTGCTGGAAGGGGGCGGGACTATGGCTACACCTTC.

There are a few counts of this clonotype. The gene calls are TRBV5-1 and TRBJ2-7; D remains unclear. Deletions cut 1 base from V and 0 bases from J, with 14 bases between. This CDR3 region has 16 residues. Germline V gene lookup returns CDR1 SGHRS and CDR2 YFSETQ. CDR3 coding DNA: TGCGCCAGCAGCTTGTTAGCCGGGCTTAGCTCCTACGAGCAGTACTTC. Translating it yields CASSLLAGLSSYEQYF. The full variable domain, rest sourced from reference TRBV5-1 and TRBJ2-7, is KAGVTQTPRYLIKTRGQQVTLSCSPISGHRSVSWYQQTPGQGLQFLFEYFSETQRNKGNFPGRFSGRQFSNSRSEMNVSTLELGDSALYLCASSLLAGLSSYEQYFGPGTRLTVT.

The chain has TRBV7-9 and TRBJ2-4; 10 bases agree with TRBD2. CDR1 is SEHNR, CDR2 FQNEAQ, per germline (reference sequence). CDR3 length: 15 amino acids. With 7 bases clipped from V and 4 bases from J, the junction kept 7 bases outside the gene matches. Here the CDR3 DNA reads TGTGCCAGCACCCACTCGACTAGCGGGAAAAACATTCAGTACTTC. The encoded protein is CASTHSTSGKNIQYF.

There are a few counts of this clonotype. This rearrangement joins TRBV5-4 to TRBJ2-3; tentatively, D is TRBD1 (5 bases). The CDR3 covers 15 residues. Germline loops: CDR1 SGHNT, CDR2 YYREEE (reference sequence). The V gene lost 7 bases and the J gene lost 0 bases, with 15 bases spanning the gap. The CDR3 DNA sequence: TGTGCCAGCTCCCTGGGGCGGCCTAGCACAGATACGCAGTATTTT. The encoded protein is CASSLGRPSTDTQYF.

The chain carries TRBV7-2 and TRBJ2-3; D gene unclear. With 2 bases removed from V and 2 bases from J, the gap between germline ends came to 11 bases. Germline assignment: CDR1 SGHTA and CDR2 FQGNSA. The CDR3 runs 15 residues. Here the CDR3 reads CASSLITLNTDTQYF. CDR3 DNA sequence: TGTGCCAGCAGCTTAATCACCCTGAACACAGATACGCAGTATTTT. Based on the CDR3 plus reference TRBV7-2 and TRBJ2-3, the full variable domain is GAGVSQSPSNKVTEKGKDVELRCDPISGHTALYWYRQSLGQGLEFLIYFQGNSAPDKSGLPSDRFSAERTGGSVSTLTIQRTQQEDSAVYLCASSLITLNTDTQYFGPGTRLTVL.

The rearrangement links TRBV3-1 to TRBJ2-1; D unresolved. CDR3 length: 14 amino acids. Trimming removed 0 bases from V and 7 bases from J, with 10 bases in between. CDR1 and CDR2 (germline): LGHDT, YNNKEL (reference sequence). The CDR3 DNA follows: TGTGCCAGCAGCCAAGATCTGGGCCAGAATGAGCAGTTCTTC. Translating gives CASSQDLGQNEQFF.

This clonotype was observed a handful of times. V and J are TRBV28 and TRBJ1-1; perhaps TRBD1 as D (5 bases). The germline V and J ends were trimmed by 2 bases and 8 bases, with 9 bases remaining between them. The germline CDR1 and CDR2 sequences are MDHEN and SYDVKM. CDR3 length: 12 amino acids. CDR3 sequence (DNA): TGTGCCAGCAGTTTAGGTTGGGGGGAAGCTTTCTTT. Protein: CASSLGWGEAFF.

The rearrangement joins TRBV18 to TRBJ1-1; D may be TRBD1 (6 bases). The length of the CDR3 is 15 residues. Trimming removed 3 bases from V and 4 bases from J, with 15 bases in between. Germline CDR1 is KGHSH and CDR2 is LQKENI. The CDR3 loop is CASSPGHQGGTEAFF. As DNA, the CDR3 is TGTGCCAGCTCACCGGGACATCAAGGCGGCACTGAAGCTTTCTTT.

The genes are TRBV12-5 and TRBJ2-2, with 7 bases aligning to TRBD1. The CDR3 is 16 residues long. In germline, CDR1 is LGHNT, CDR2 FRNRAP. J was trimmed by 7 bases and V by 8 bases; bases with no gene match: 16. The CDR3, as DNA: TGTGCTAGTAACCACTCCCGACAGGGTTCGAACGGGGAGCTGTTTTTT. It is translated as CASNHSRQGSNGELFF. The full variable domain, completed using reference TRBV12-5 and TRBJ2-2, is DARVTQTPRHKVTEMGQEVTMRCQPILGHNTVFWYRQTMMQGLELLAYFRNRAPLDDSGMPKDRFSAEMPDATLATLKIQPSEPRDSAVYFCASNHSRQGSNGELFFGEGSRLTVL.

This clonotype was recorded a few times. The chain uses TRBV4-2 and TRBJ1-6; a possible D gene is TRBD1 (5 bases). The germline gives CDR1 LGHNA, CDR2 YNFKEQ. Trimming removed 10 bases from V and 6 bases from J, with 16 bases in between. The CDR3 runs to 14 residues. The DNA of the CDR3 is TGTGCCACGAAGAGAGGGGATGGTAATTCACCCCTCCACTTT. Amino acid sequence: CATKRGDGNSPLHF.

Ten or more counts support this clonotype. V is TRBV21-1 and J is TRBJ2-5. TRBV21-1 is given as a pseudogene. The CDR3 has 16 amino acids. The CDR3, as DNA: TGTGCCAGCAGCAAGTGGCCTGAACCCACCCAAGAGACCCAGTACTTC. Its protein is CASSKWPEPTQETQYF.

The J gene is TRBJ1-6, the V gene TRBV3-1, with D tentatively TRBD1 (6 bases). This CDR3 spans 16 amino acids. Germline CDR1 is LGHDT and CDR2 is YNNKEL (reference sequence). V lost 0 bases and J 9 bases, leaving 15 bases between the germline ends. CDR3 sequence reads: CASSQEGQGSGSPLHF. CDR3 nucleotide sequence: TGTGCCAGCAGCCAAGAGGGGCAGGGGTCAGGTTCACCCCTCCACTTT. Drawing the rest from reference TRBV3-1 and TRBJ1-6, the complete variable domain is DTAVSQTPKYLVTQMGNDKSIKCEQNLGHDTMYWYKQDSKKFLKIMFSYNNKELIINETVPNRFSPKSPDKAHLNLHINSLELGDSAVYFCASSQEGQGSGSPLHFGNGTRLTVT.

The genes are TRBV28 and TRBJ2-7; D is possibly TRBD1 (6 bases). V was shortened by 2 bases and J by 7 bases, with 12 bases between the two germline ends. The length of the CDR3 is 13 residues. Per the germline V gene, CDR1 is MDHEN and CDR2 is SYDVKM. CDR3 sequence: CASSLMGDTEQYF. In DNA form, the CDR3 reads TGTGCCAGCAGTTTAATGGGGGACACGGAGCAGTACTTC.

This clonotype was counted between two and nine times. The chain joins TRBV20-1 to TRBJ1-6, with 9 bases that match TRBD1. This CDR3 contains 15 residues. V shed 0 bases and J 5 bases; nucleotides not matched to a gene: 2. Germline CDR1 and CDR2: DFQATT and SNEGSKA (reference sequence). Written as DNA, the CDR3 is TGCAGTGCTAGAGAGGACAGGGGTGATAATTCACCCCTCCACTTT. Translation gives CSAREDRGDNSPLHF.

In its sample, this clonotype was seen a few times. This chain connects TRBV6-6 to TRBJ2-7, with D uncertain. Trimming left V 0 bases short and J 7 bases short, with 10 bases between. The CDR3 covers 13 residues. Germline values: CDR1 MNHNY, CDR2 SVGAGI (reference sequence). CDR3 residues: CASSYSFGGEQYF. The CDR3 nucleotides are TGTGCCAGCAGTTACTCGTTTGGTGGGGAGCAGTACTTC.

In this sample, this clonotype turned up a few times. The rearrangement uses TRBV20-1 and TRBJ2-6, with 7 bases lining up with TRBD1. The trim removed 1 base at V and 0 bases at J, leaving 9 bases unmatched. CDR3 size: 18 residues. From germline, CDR1 is DFQATT and CDR2 SNEGSKA (reference sequence). CDR3 loop: CSARAPGQKFSGANVLTF. The CDR3, as DNA: TGCAGTGCTAGAGCACCGGGACAGAAGTTCTCTGGGGCCAACGTCCTGACTTTC.

This clonotype was seen a handful of times. The rearrangement joins TRBV29-1 to TRBJ2-1; TRBD2 agrees at 8 bases. CDR1 SQVTM and CDR2 ANQGSEA come from the germline V gene. The CDR3 length is 13 residues. The V and J ends lost 6 bases and 5 bases, in that order; junction bases with no gene match: 6. The CDR3, as DNA: TGCAGCGTGGATGGACTAGCCCACAATGAGCAGTTCTTC. This gives the protein CSVDGLAHNEQFF.

The V gene is TRBV28, the J gene TRBJ1-5, with 7 bases lining up with TRBD1. The germline CDR1 and CDR2 sequences are MDHEN and SYDVKM. V lost 11 bases and J lost 4; bases outside the gene matches: 11. CDR3 length: 14 amino acids. This CDR3 reads CAHNRGTLNQPQHF. The CDR3 nucleotides read TGTGCCCACAACAGGGGTACCCTTAATCAGCCCCAGCATTTT.

The chain joins TRBV7-2 to TRBJ1-1; 7 bases fit TRBD1. V lost 6 bases to trimming and J lost 3 bases; unmatched junction nucleotides: 7. Germline CDR1 SGHTA, CDR2 FQGNSA. The CDR3 loop spans 14 amino acids. The CDR3 region has the DNA TGTGCCAGCAGAGCCGACAGGGCGGACACTGAAGCTTTCTTT. This translates into CASRADRADTEAFF.

The sample holds a few counts of this clonotype. J is TRBJ2-5 and V is TRBV10-3; a weak D match, TRBD2 (6 bases). Germline V gene lookup returns CDR1 ENHRY and CDR2 SYGVKD. The CDR3 length is 19 residues. Trimming left V 3 bases short and J 0 bases short, with 23 bases between. CDR3 bases: TGTGCCATCAGTGACACCTTCACGTGGGCGGAGGGAGACCAAGAGACCCAGTACTTC. This codes for CAISDTFTWAEGDQETQYF.

This chain joins TRBV28 and TRBJ1-5; D might be TRBD1 (6 bases). Deletions cut 4 bases from V and 7 bases from J, with 14 bases between. The CDR3 is made up of 14 amino acids. Germline V lookup: CDR1 MDHEN, CDR2 SYDVKM. The DNA for the CDR3 is TGTGCCAGCAGTTCGGGACGGGGGCGACAGCCCCAGCATTTT. It specifies CASSSGRGRQPQHF.

In its sample, this clonotype was seen many times. J is TRBJ1-2 and V is TRBV7-2; D may be TRBD1 (5 bases). Germline CDR1 reads SGHTA; CDR2 reads FQGNSA. The CDR3 runs 14 residues. V lost 1 base to trimming and J lost 5 bases, with 11 bases between them. The CDR3 region has the DNA TGTGCCAGCAGCTTAGGGGGCAGTTGGTATGGCTACACCTTC. This gives the protein CASSLGGSWYGYTF.

V usage is TRBV7-9 and J usage is TRBJ2-7; tentatively, D is TRBD2 (6 bases). The germline V gene encodes CDR1 SEHNR and CDR2 FQNEAQ (reference sequence). CDR3 length equals 14 residues. With 2 bases removed from V and 7 bases from J, the gap between germline ends came to 15 bases. The CDR3: CASSLSLRSGEQYF. CDR3 bases: TGTGCCAGCAGCTTATCACTCCGCAGCGGGGAGCAGTACTTC.

This clonotype was recorded a few times. The chain has TRBV4-3 and TRBJ1-4; D is unclear. The CDR3 runs to 16 residues. With 0 bases removed from V and 8 bases from J, the gap between germline ends came to 16 bases. Germline lookup yields CDR1 LGHNA and CDR2 YSLEER. The CDR3 here is CASSQDHGRVWEKLFF. The CDR3 nucleotides read TGCGCCAGCAGCCAAGATCATGGCCGAGTCTGGGAAAAACTGTTTTTT.

This clonotype showed up many times. V and J are TRBV20-1 and TRBJ2-4; 8 bases agree with TRBD2. Unmatched junction bases numbered 10, after V lost 3 bases and J lost 3 bases. This CDR3 is built from 16 residues. The germline CDR1 and CDR2 sequences are DFQATT and SNEGSKA (reference sequence). CDR3 nucleotides: TGCAGTGCTAGTATTCCGGCGGGGGGACACAAAAACATTCAGTACTTC. Translated, it gives CSASIPAGGHKNIQYF.